This TCR beta chain was sequenced during a study of shared clonotypes between healthy human individuals. General observations from the study: Memory subsets generally showed smaller estimated richness than naive subsets did. Clonotype sharing among donors was expected to depend on sequencing depth.

Comments on this clone: Its antigen is not known.

Trimming took off 5 bases at V and 1 base at J, with 23 bases between the two ends. Germline V gene lookup returns CDR1 SGHTA and CDR2 FQGTGA. The CDR3 runs to 18 residues. Terminally differentiated effector memory CD45RA+ cells were left out of the naive CD8 fraction, which was CD45RO-negative and positively selected for CCR7. Generated by immunoSEQ multiplex PCR, the TCRdb table keeps only in-frame clones and is missing some. Of about 2.1 million clones listed, 90% to 95% are singletons. The sample consisted of naive CD8+ T cells from PBMCs. This chain uses TRBV7-3 with TRBJ1-1; perhaps TRBD1 as D (6 bases). The receptor was derived from a man between 18 and 35 years old in good health. Some clones in this sample may be carry-over from other donors' samples. As DNA, the CDR3 is TGTGCCAGCAGCCGTTACGGCTATAAAGGGGGATCGAACACTGAAGCTTTCTTT. This sequence encodes CASSRYGYKGGSNTEAFF. Filled out from reference TRBV7-3 and TRBJ1-1, the complete variable domain reads GAGVSQTPSNKVTEKGKYVELRCDPISGHTALYWYRQSLGQGPEFLIYFQGTGAADDSGLPNDRFFAVRPEGSVSTLKIQRTERGDSAVYLCASSRYGYKGGSNTEAFFGQGTRLTVV.